This T cell receptor beta chain is drawn from a study of blood T cells in healthy people across ages. Study at large: Template switching picked up about one barcoded beta molecule for each two T cells.

It was with a sample-barcoded 5' primer and a J-beta primer mix that a second PCR of about 6 to 12 cycles was run. Tags on each cDNA molecule came from a template-switch adaptor with 12 random nucleotides. TCRdb independently ran MiXCR on the 5' RACE reads; one entry per CDR3 protein. Among about 1.8 million distinct CDR3 sequences, 49% were seen once, and the ten largest hold about 2.1%. Trimming removed 8 bases at V and 2 bases at J, with 9 bases between. This CDR3 spans 12 amino acids. The germline V gene has CDR1 MNHEY and CDR2 SVGAGI. The origin of this receptor is a middle-aged woman in good health. This rearrangement joins TRBV6-5 to TRBJ1-2; D perhaps matches TRBD1 (5 bases). Sequencing was done on a sample of blood. In DNA form, the CDR3 reads TGTGCCAGCGGGGCTGAGAACTATGGCTACACCTTC. It yields the protein CASGAENYGYTF.